The 21 T cell receptor beta chains below all came from one sample that was sequenced in a study of blood T cell repertoires in COVID-19. Sequenced by immunoSEQ multiplex PCR; TCRdb stores in-frame clones only, minus some. Of under 200,000 clones in the sample, just over 85% were seen once. Sequenced: peripheral blood. The receptors here all came from a man aged 50-60 years with active or convalescent COVID-19.

This chain connects TRBV11-3 to TRBJ2-3; 7 nucleotides line up with TRBD1. V was clipped by 5 bases and J by 6 bases; unmatched bases: 2. Germline V gene data show CDR1 as SGHNT and CDR2 as YENEEA. This CDR3 spans 12 amino acids. CDR3 coding DNA: TGTGCCAGCAGCGTGGGACAGGATACGCAGTATTTT. Amino acids: CASSVGQDTQYF.

This chain links TRBV20-1 with TRBJ2-5; TRBD2 agrees at 12 bases. The germline V gene encodes CDR1 DFQATT and CDR2 SNEGSKA (reference sequence). Trimming cost V 3 bases and J 5 bases; bases outside gene matches: 4. The CDR3 is 14 amino acids. The CDR3 DNA reads TGCAGTGCTAGTGCTGGGACTAGCGGGGAGACCCAGTACTTC. Translating it yields CSASAGTSGETQYF.

This sequence joins TRBV4-2 and TRBJ1-5, with TRBD1 as a possible D gene (5 bases). Germline V gene sequence: CDR1 LGHNA, CDR2 YNFKEQ. Trimming cost V 4 bases and J 1 base, with 17 bases left between them. This CDR3 is built from 17 residues. The DNA of the CDR3 is TGTGCCAGCAGCCGAGGATCGACAGCTGAGAGCAATCAGCCCCAGCATTTT. Residues: CASSRGSTAESNQPQHF.

The rearrangement joins TRBV11-3 to TRBJ1-2; TRBD1 matches 8 bases. Germline assignment: CDR1 SGHNT and CDR2 YENEEA. The length of the CDR3 is 15 residues. V lost 5 bases, J lost 4 bases, and 9 bases stayed unmatched. This CDR3 reads CASSQTGVDLYGYTF. CDR3 nucleotide sequence: TGTGCCAGCAGCCAGACAGGGGTCGACCTCTATGGCTACACCTTC.

The rearrangement links TRBV4-2 to TRBJ2-6, with a tentative D call TRBD2 (5 bases). The CDR3 length is 14 residues. V gave up 6 bases and J gave up 4 bases, with 10 bases separating them. Per germline, CDR1 LGHNA and CDR2 YNFKEQ. The CDR3 reads CASREGGGANVLTF. The CDR3 bases are TGTGCCAGCAGGGAAGGCGGGGGGGCCAACGTCCTGACTTTC.

The CDR3 coding sequence is TGTGCCAGTAGTATTGGGCGGGTAACTGAAGCTTTCTTT. It codes for CASSIGRVTEAFF. The V and J genes are TRBV19 and TRBJ1-1; D remains ambiguous. Trimming cost V 3 bases and J 5 bases, with 10 bases left between them. The length of the CDR3 is 13 residues. Germline assignment: CDR1 LNHDA and CDR2 SQIVND (reference sequence).

The chain employs TRBV6-5 and TRBJ2-3; D gene uncertain. The CDR3 contains 12 residues. CDR1 and CDR2 (germline): MNHEY, SVGAGI. Deletions cut 7 bases from V and 1 base from J, with 6 bases between. CDR3 in DNA: TGTGCCAGCACTCCCCGCACAGATACGCAGTATTTT. It encodes CASTPRTDTQYF.

The chain joins TRBV2 to TRBJ2-5, with 7 bases lining up with TRBD2. The ends lost 4 bases at V and 4 bases at J; junction bases unmatched: 15. CDR1 is SNHLY and CDR2 is FYNNEI in the germline V gene. This CDR3 is 17 amino acids long. The CDR3 DNA is TGTGCCAGCAGTGCTGGGTTTGCGCGGGAGTCTGGAGAGACCCAGTACTTC. The encoded protein is CASSAGFARESGETQYF.

CDR3 region: CASSLRGQANTEAFF. DNA for the CDR3: TGTGCCAGCAGCCTACGCGGACAGGCGAACACTGAAGCTTTCTTT. J is TRBJ1-1 and V is TRBV7-9; TRBD1 matches at 7 bases. CDR3 length equals 15 residues. Germline V gene sequence: CDR1 SEHNR, CDR2 FQNEAQ (reference sequence). Unmatched junction bases numbered 7, after V lost 5 bases and J lost 1 base. Together with reference TRBV7-9 and TRBJ1-1, the CDR3 gives the full variable domain: DTGVSQNPRHKITKRGQNVTFRCDPISEHNRLYWYRQTLGQGPEFLTYFQNEAQLEKSRLLSDRFSAERPKGSFSTLEIQRTEQGDSAMYLCASSLRGQANTEAFFGQGTRLTVV.

The chain combines TRBV4-1 with TRBJ1-2; D is unclear. The CDR3 is 14 amino acids. The V end lost 0 bases, the J end lost 8 bases, and 13 bases lay between the germline ends. Germline V CDR1 and CDR2: MGHRA, YSYEKL. In DNA, the CDR3 is TGCGCCAGCAGCCAAGACCACCAACCTCTAGGCTACACCTTC. Protein: CASSQDHQPLGYTF.

CDR3 region: CASTLGGTSGRYEQYF. The CDR3 nucleotides read TGTGCCAGCACCCTAGGTGGGACTAGCGGGAGGTACGAGCAGTACTTC. The chain is built from TRBV5-4 and TRBJ2-7, with 15 bases lining up with TRBD2. In germline, CDR1 is SGHNT, CDR2 YYREEE (reference sequence). This CDR3 spans 16 amino acids. Unmatched junction bases numbered 8, after V lost 6 bases and J lost 4 bases.

J is TRBJ2-2 and V is TRBV19; TRBD1 matches 10 bases. Trimming cost V 4 bases and J 2 bases; bases outside gene matches: 4. The CDR3 totals 16 residues. Germline values: CDR1 LNHDA, CDR2 SQIVND (reference sequence). The CDR3 DNA reads TGTGCCAGTAGTACCAGGGACAGGGGAAACACCGGGGAGCTGTTTTTT. The encoded protein is CASSTRDRGNTGELFF.

V gene TRBV6-4 combines with J gene TRBJ2-3, with 9 nucleotides matching TRBD1. Germline V gene sequence: CDR1 MRHNA, CDR2 SNTAGT. The CDR3 consists of 15 residues. J was trimmed by 3 bases and V by 1 base; bases with no gene match: 2. The DNA of the CDR3 is TGTGCCAGCAGTGACTACAGGGGGCAGACAGATACGCAGTATTTT. Protein sequence: CASSDYRGQTDTQYF.

The chain employs TRBV13 and TRBJ2-5; TRBD2 matches at 10 bases. Losses at the gene ends were 2 bases for V and 5 bases for J; bases not matched to a gene: 8. CDR3 length: 16 residues. Germline V gene data show CDR1 as PRHDT and CDR2 as FYEKMQ (reference sequence). The CDR3 nucleotides are TGTGCCAGCAGCTTAAGTACTAGCGGGATGTGGGAGACCCAGTACTTC. Its protein is CASSLSTSGMWETQYF.

Comment on this clone: Here the CDR3 omits its conserved ending phenylalanine or tryptophan, so a read error is the likely source. The chain recombines TRBV10-3 with TRBJ1-6; maybe TRBD1 (5 bases). Germline V gene data show CDR1 as ENHRY and CDR2 as SYGVKD. This CDR3 comprises 16 residues. V lost 4 bases to trimming and J lost 0 bases, with 10 bases between them. This CDR3 is CAISGQMNSYNSPLHV. CDR3 DNA: TGTGCCATCAGTGGACAGATGAACTCCTATAATTCACCCCTCCACGTT.

The V and J genes are TRBV10-3 and TRBJ2-3, with TRBD2 as a possible D gene (6 bases). Germline-derived CDR1 and CDR2 are ENHRY and SYGVKD. V gave up 4 bases and J gave up 1 base, with 21 bases separating them. The CDR3 is 18 amino acids. The CDR3 bases are TGTGCCATCAGTGCGGGGTGGACTACCCAGACAGGCACAGATACGCAGTATTTT. Amino acid sequence: CAISAGWTTQTGTDTQYF.

DNA for the CDR3: TGTGCCAGCAGTTTAGCGGCGTCGGCAGATACGCAGTATTTT. Protein product: CASSLAASADTQYF. The rearrangement joins TRBV6-5 to TRBJ2-3; D may be TRBD2 (6 bases). The V end was cut by 4 bases, the J end by 4 bases, with 12 bases between. CDR3 length: 14 residues. Germline CDR1 and CDR2: MNHEY and SVGAGI.

The CDR3 here is CASSSGTLDEQYF. DNA of the CDR3: TGCGCCAGCAGCTCCGGGACATTGGACGAGCAGTACTTC. The chain combines TRBV5-1 with TRBJ2-7, with D maybe TRBD1 (6 bases). CDR1 is SGHRS and CDR2 is YFSETQ in the germline V gene. The length of the CDR3 is 13 residues. With 3 bases removed from V and 5 bases from J, the gap between germline ends came to 12 bases.

CDR3 nucleotide sequence: TGTGCCAGCAGTTCGACAGGGATTCAAAATTCACCCCTCCACTTT. Protein product: CASSSTGIQNSPLHF. The V and J genes are TRBV27 and TRBJ1-6; 7 bases align to TRBD1. J was trimmed by 7 bases and V by 4 bases; bases with no gene match: 7. The CDR3 extends over 15 amino acids. The germline CDR1 and CDR2 sequences are MNHEY and SMNVEV (reference sequence).

This chain connects TRBV5-4 to TRBJ2-2, with 11 bases aligning to TRBD2. The germline CDR1 and CDR2 sequences are SGHNT and YYREEE (reference sequence). This CDR3 spans 15 amino acids. V shed 3 bases, J shed 5 bases, and the junction held 3 bases outside the gene matches. The CDR3 region has the DNA TGTGCCAGCAGCTCCACTAGCGGGGGTACCGGGGAGCTGTTTTTT. It specifies CASSSTSGGTGELFF.

This chain uses TRBV6-5 with TRBJ2-4, with 10 bases aligning to TRBD1. In germline, CDR1 is MNHEY, CDR2 SVGAGI. The junction had 7 bases not matched to a gene; V was cut back by 6 bases and J by 5 bases. This CDR3 contains 15 residues. The CDR3 DNA is TGTGCCAGCAGACCCGGGACAGGGGTTGAAAACATTCAGTACTTC. Translation gives CASRPGTGVENIQYF.